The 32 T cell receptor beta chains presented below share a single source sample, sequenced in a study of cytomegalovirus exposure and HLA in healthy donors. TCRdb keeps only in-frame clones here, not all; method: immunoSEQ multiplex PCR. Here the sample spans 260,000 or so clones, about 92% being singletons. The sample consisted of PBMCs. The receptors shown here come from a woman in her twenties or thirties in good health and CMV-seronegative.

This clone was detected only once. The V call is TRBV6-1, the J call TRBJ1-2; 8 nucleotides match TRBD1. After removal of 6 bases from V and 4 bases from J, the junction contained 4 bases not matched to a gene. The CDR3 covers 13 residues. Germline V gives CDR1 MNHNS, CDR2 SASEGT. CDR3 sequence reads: CASRLTGGYGYTF. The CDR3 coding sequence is TGTGCCAGCAGGTTAACAGGGGGCTATGGCTACACCTTC.

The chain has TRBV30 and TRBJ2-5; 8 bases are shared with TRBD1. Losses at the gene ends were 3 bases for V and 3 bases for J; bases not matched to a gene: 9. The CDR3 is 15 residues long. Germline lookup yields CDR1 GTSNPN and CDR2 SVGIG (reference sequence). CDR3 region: CAWRSGTGQEETQYF. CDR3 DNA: TGTGCCTGGAGATCCGGGACAGGCCAGGAAGAGACCCAGTACTTC.

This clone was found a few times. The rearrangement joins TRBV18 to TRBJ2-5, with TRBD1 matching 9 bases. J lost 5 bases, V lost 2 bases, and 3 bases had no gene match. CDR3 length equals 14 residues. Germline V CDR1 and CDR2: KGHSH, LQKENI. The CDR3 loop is CASSPLDRGETQYF. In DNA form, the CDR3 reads TGTGCCAGCTCACCATTGGACAGGGGTGAGACCCAGTACTTC.

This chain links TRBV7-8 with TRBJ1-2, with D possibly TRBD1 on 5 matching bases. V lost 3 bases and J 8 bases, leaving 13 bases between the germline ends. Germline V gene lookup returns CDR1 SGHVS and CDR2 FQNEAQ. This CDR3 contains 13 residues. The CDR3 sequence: CASSLGWGGGYTF. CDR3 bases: TGTGCCAGCAGCTTGGGTTGGGGCGGAGGCTACACCTTC. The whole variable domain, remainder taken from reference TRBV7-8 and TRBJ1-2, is GAGVSQSPRYKVAKRGQDVALRCDPISGHVSLFWYQQALGQGPEFLTYFQNEAQLDKSGLPSDRFFAERPEGSVSTLKIQRTQQEDSAVYLCASSLGWGGGYTFGSGTRLTVV.

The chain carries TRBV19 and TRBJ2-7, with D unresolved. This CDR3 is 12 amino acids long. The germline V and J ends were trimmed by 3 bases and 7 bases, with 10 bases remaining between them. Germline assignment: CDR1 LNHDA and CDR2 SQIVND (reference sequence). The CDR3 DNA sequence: TGTGCCAGTAGTATGGGCCTAGGGGAGCAGTACTTC. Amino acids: CASSMGLGEQYF.

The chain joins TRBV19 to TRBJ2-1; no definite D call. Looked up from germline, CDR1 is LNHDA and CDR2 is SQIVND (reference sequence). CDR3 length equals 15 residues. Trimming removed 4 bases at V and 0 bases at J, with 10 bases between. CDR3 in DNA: TGTGCCAGTAGTAGCAAAACAAGCTCCTACAATGAGCAGTTCTTC. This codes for CASSSKTSSYNEQFF.

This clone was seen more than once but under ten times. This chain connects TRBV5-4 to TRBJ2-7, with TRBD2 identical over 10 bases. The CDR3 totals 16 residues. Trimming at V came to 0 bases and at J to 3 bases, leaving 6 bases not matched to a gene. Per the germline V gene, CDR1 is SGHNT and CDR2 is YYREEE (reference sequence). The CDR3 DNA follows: TGTGCCAGCAGCTTGGGCGGGACTAGCGTAGGCTACGAGCAGTACTTC. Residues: CASSLGGTSVGYEQYF. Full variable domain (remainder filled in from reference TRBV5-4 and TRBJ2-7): ETGVTQSPTHLIKTRGQQVTLRCSSQSGHNTVSWYQQALGQGPQFIFQYYREEENGRGNFPPRFSGLQFPNYSSELNVNALELDDSALYLCASSLGGTSVGYEQYFGPGTRLTVT.

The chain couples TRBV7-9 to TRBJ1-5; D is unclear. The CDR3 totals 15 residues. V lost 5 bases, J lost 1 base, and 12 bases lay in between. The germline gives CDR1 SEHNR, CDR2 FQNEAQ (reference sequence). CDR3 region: CASSGQEASNQPQHF. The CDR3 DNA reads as TGTGCCAGCAGCGGGCAGGAGGCAAGCAATCAGCCCCAGCATTTT.

CDR3 sequence: CASSQDGGDSSWQPQHF. CDR3 nucleotides: TGCGCCAGCAGCCAAGATGGGGGCGACAGTTCGTGGCAGCCCCAGCATTTT. The chain uses TRBV4-1 and TRBJ1-5; tentative D call: TRBD1 (6 bases). Germline-derived CDR1 and CDR2 are MGHRA and YSYEKL. Between the trimmed V and J ends, which lost 0 bases and 7 bases, there was a span of 19 bases. CDR3 length: 17 amino acids.

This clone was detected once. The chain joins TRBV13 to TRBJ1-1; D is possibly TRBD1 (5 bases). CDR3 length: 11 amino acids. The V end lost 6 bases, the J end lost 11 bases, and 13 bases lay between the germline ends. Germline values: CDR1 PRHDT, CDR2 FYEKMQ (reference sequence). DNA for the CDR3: TGTGCCAGCAGGGAGGGGCCGCGGGCTTTCTTT. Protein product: CASREGPRAFF.

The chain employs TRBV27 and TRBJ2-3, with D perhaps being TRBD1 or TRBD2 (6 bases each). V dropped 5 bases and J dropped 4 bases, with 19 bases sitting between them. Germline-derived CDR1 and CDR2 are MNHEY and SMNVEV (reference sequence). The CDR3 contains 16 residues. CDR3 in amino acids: CASSLRGGGRSDTQYF. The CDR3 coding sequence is TGTGCCAGCAGTCTCCGCGGAGGGGGACGGTCAGATACGCAGTATTTT.

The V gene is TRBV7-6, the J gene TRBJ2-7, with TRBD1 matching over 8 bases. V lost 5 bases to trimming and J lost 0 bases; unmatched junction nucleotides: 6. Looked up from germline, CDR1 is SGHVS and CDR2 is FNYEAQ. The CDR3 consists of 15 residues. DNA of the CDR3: TGTGCCAGCAGCCTGGGGACAGGCGACTCCTACGAGCAGTACTTC. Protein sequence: CASSLGTGDSYEQYF.

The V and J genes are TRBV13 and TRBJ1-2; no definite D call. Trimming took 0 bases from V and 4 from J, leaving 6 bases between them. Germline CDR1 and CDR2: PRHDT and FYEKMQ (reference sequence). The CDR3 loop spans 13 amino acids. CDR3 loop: CASSLGPAYGYTF. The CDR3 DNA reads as TGTGCCAGCAGCTTAGGCCCCGCCTATGGCTACACCTTC.

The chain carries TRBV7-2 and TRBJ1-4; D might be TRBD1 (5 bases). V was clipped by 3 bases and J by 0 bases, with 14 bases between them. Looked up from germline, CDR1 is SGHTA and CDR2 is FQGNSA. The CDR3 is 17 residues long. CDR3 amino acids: CASSLVGTVATNEKLFF. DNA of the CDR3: TGTGCCAGCAGCTTGGTGGGGACGGTTGCAACTAATGAAAAACTGTTTTTT.

The CDR3 DNA reads TGTGCCAGCAGCTTAGTGGGGTCCTCCTACGAGCAGTACTTC. This gives the protein CASSLVGSSYEQYF. The chain has TRBV7-9 and TRBJ2-7; D gene unclear. The CDR3 is 14 residues long. Trimming left V 1 base short and J 0 bases short, with 7 bases between. The germline V gene has CDR1 SEHNR and CDR2 FQNEAQ (reference sequence).

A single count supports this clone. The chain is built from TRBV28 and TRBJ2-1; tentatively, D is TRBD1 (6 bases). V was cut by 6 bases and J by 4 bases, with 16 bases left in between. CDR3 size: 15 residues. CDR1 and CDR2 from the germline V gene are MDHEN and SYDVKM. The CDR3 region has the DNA TGTGCCAGCAGAATGGGTCGGGGACAATACAATGAGCAGTTCTTC. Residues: CASRMGRGQYNEQFF. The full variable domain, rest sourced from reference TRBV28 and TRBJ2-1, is DVKVTQSSRYLVKRTGEKVFLECVQDMDHENMFWYRQDPGLGLRLIYFSYDVKMKEKGDIPEGYSVSREKKERFSLILESASTNQTSMYLCASRMGRGQYNEQFFGPGTRLTVL.

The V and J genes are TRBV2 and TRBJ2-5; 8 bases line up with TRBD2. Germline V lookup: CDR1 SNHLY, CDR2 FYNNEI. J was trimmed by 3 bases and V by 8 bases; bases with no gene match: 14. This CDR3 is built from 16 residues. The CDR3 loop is CASSDLFRAGEETQYF. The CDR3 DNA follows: TGTGCCAGCTCCGACCTCTTCAGAGCGGGAGAAGAGACCCAGTACTTC.

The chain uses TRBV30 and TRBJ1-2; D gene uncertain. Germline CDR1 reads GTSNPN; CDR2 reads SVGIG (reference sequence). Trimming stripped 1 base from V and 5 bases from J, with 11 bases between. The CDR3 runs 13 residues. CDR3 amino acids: CAWSGGGPYGYTF. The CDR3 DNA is TGTGCCTGGAGTGGCGGCGGACCTTATGGCTACACCTTC.

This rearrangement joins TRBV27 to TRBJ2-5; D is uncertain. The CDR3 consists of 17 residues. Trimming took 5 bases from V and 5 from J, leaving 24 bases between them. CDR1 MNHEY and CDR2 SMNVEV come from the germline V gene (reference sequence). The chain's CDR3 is CASSPYSGPPGRETQYF. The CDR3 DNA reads TGTGCCAGCAGTCCCTACTCCGGACCCCCCGGCAGGGAGACCCAGTACTTC.

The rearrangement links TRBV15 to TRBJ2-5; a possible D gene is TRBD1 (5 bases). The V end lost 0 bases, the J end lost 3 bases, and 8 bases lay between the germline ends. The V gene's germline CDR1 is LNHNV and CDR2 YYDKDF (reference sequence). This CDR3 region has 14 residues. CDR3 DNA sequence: TGTGCCACCAGCAGAGATACGACAGAAGAGACCCAGTACTTC. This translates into CATSRDTTEETQYF.

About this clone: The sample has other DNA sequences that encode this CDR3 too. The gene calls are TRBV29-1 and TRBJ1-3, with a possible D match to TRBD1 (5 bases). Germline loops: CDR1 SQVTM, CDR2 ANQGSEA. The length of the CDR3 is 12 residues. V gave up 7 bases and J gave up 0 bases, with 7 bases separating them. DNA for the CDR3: TGCAGCGCCAGGGACTCTGGAAACACCATATATTTT. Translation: CSARDSGNTIYF.

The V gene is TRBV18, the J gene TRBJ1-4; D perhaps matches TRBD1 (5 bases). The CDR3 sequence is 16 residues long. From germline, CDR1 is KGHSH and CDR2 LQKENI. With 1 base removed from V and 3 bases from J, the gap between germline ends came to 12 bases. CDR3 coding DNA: TGTGCCAGCTCACCACTCGGACCGGGACCTAATGAAAAACTGTTTTTT. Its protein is CASSPLGPGPNEKLFF. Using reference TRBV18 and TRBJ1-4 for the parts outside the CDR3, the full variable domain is NAGVMQNPRHLVRRRGQEARLRCSPMKGHSHVYWYRQLPEEGLKFMVYLQKENIIDESGMPKERFSAEFPKEGPSILRIQQVVRGDSAAYFCASSPLGPGPNEKLFFGSGTQLSVL.

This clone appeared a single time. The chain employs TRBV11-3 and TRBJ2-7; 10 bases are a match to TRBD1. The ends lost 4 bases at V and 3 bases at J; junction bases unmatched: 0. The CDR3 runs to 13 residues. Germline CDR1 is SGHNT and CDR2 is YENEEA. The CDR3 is CASSWTGGYEQYF. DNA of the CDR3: TGTGCCAGCAGCTGGACAGGGGGCTACGAGCAGTACTTC. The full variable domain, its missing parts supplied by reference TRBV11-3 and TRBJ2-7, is EAGVVQSPRYKIIEKKQPVAFWCNPISGHNTLYWYLQNLGQGPELLIRYENEEAVDDSQLPKDRFSAERLKGVDSTLKIQPAELGDSAVYLCASSWTGGYEQYFGPGTRLTVT.

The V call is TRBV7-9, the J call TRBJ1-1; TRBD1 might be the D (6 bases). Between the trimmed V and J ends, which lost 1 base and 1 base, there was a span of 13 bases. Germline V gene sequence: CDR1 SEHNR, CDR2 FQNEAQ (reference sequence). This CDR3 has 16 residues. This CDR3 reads CASSLGTTGTNTEAFF. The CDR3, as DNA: TGTGCCAGCAGCTTAGGAACCACAGGGACGAACACTGAAGCTTTCTTT.

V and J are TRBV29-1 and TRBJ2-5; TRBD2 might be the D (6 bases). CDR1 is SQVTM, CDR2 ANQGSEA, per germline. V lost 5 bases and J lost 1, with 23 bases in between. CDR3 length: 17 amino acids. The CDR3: CSVSEGVSYNFQETQYF. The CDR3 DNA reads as TGCAGCGTTTCGGAGGGAGTCTCATACAATTTCCAAGAGACCCAGTACTTC.

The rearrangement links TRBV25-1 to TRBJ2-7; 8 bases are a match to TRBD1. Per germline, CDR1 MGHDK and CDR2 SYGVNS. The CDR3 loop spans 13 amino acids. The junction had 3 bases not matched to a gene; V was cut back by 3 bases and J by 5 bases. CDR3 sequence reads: CASSDDRGHEQYF. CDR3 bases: TGTGCCAGCAGTGACGACAGGGGCCACGAGCAGTACTTC.

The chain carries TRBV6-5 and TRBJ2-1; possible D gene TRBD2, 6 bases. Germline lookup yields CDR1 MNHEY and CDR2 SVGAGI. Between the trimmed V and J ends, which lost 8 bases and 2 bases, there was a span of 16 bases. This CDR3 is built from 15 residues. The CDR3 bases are TGTGCCAGCTCAAGGGCGGGAACCCCCTACAATGAGCAGTTCTTC. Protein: CASSRAGTPYNEQFF.

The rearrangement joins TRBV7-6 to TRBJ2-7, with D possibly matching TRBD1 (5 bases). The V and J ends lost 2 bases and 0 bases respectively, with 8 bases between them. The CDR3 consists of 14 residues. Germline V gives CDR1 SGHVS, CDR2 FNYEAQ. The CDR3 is CASSLRDSSYEQYF. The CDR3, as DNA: TGTGCCAGCAGCTTACGAGACAGCTCCTACGAGCAGTACTTC.

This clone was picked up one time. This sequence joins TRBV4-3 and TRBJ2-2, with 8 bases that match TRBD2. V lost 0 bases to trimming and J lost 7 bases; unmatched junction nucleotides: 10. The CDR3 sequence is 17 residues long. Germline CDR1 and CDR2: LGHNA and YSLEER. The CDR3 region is CASSQEVVAGLNGELFF. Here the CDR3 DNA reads TGCGCCAGCAGCCAAGAGGTGGTAGCGGGATTAAACGGGGAGCTGTTTTTT.

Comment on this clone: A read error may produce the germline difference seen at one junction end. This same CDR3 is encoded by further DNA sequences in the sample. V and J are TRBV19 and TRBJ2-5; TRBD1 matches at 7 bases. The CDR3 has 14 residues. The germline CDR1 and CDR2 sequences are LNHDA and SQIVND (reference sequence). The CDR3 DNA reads TGCGCCAGTAGTATGAGGGGGCTCCAAGAGACCCAGTACTTC. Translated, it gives CASSMRGLQETQYF.

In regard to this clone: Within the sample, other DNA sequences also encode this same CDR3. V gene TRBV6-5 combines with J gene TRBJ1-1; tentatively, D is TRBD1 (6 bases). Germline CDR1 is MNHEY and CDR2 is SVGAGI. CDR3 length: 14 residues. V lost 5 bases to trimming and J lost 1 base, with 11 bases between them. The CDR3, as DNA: TGTGCCAGCAGTCCGACAGGACCGAACACTGAAGCTTTCTTT. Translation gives CASSPTGPNTEAFF.

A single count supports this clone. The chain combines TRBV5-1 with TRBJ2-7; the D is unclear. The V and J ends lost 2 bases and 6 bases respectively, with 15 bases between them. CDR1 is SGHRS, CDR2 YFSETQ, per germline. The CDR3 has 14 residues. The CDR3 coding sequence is TGCGCCAGCAGCTTCGGCCTCGTAGTGGGCGAGCAGTACTTC. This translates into CASSFGLVVGEQYF.